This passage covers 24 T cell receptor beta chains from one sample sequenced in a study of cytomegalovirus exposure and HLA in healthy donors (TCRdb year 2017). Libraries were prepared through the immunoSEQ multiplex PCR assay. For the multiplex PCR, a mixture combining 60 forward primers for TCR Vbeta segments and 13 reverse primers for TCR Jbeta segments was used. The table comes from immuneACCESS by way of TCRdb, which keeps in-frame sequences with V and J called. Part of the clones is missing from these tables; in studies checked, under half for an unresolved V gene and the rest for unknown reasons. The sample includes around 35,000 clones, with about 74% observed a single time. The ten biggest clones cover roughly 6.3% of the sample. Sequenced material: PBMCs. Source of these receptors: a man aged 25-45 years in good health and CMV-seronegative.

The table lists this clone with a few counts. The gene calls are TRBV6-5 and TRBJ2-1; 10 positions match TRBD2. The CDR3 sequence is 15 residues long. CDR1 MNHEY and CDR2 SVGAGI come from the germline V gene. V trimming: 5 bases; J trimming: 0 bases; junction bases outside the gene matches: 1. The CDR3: CASSIAGGSYNEQFF. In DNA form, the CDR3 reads TGTGCCAGCAGTATAGCGGGGGGCTCCTACAATGAGCAGTTCTTC.

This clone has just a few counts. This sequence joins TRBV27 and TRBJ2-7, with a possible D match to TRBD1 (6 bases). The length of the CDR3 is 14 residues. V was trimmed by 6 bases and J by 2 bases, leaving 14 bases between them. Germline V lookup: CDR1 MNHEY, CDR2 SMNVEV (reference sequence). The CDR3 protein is CASRVEAGAYEQYF. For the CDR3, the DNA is TGTGCCAGCAGGGTAGAGGCAGGGGCCTACGAGCAGTACTTC.

CDR3 DNA sequence: TGTGCCAGCAGCTTAGCGCAGGCAGGGGGGAGTCAGCCCCAGCATTTT. This gives the protein CASSLAQAGGSQPQHF. This chain uses TRBV7-8 with TRBJ1-5, with 7 nucleotides matching TRBD1. The CDR3 covers 16 residues. The germline gives CDR1 SGHVS, CDR2 FQNEAQ. Germline trimming cut 0 bases from V and 6 bases from J; bases unmatched to any gene: 8.

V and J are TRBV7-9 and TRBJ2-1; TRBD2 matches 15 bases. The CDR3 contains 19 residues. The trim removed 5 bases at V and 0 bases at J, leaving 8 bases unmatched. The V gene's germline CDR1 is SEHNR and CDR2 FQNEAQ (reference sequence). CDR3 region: CASSLGLAGGPGSYNEQFF. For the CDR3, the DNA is TGTGCCAGCAGCCTCGGACTAGCGGGAGGGCCAGGCTCCTACAATGAGCAGTTCTTC.

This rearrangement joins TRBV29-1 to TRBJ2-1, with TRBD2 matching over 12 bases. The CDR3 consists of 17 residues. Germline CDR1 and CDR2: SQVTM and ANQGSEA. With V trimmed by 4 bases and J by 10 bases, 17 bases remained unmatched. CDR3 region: CSVALPGLAGRHTEQFF. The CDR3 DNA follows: TGCAGCGTTGCGCTTCCGGGACTAGCGGGTAGGCACACCGAGCAGTTCTTC.

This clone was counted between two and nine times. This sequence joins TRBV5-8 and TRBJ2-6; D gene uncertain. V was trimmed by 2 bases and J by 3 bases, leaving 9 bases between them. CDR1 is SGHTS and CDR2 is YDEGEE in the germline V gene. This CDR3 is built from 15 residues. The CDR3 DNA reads TGTGCCAGCAGCTTTTTCTCCTATGGGGCCAACGTCCTGACTTTC. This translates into CASSFFSYGANVLTF. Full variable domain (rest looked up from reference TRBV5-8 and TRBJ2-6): EAGVTQSPTHLIKTRGQQATLRCSPISGHTSVYWYQQALGLGLQFLLWYDEGEERNRGNFPPRFSGRQFPNYSSELNVNALELEDSALYLCASSFFSYGANVLTFGAGSRLTVL.

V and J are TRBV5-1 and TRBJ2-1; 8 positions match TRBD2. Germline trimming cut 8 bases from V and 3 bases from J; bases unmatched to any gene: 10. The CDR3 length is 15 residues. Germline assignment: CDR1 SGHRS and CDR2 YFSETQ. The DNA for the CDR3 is TGCGCCAGTACGGGAGGGGGGCTTCACTACAATGAGCAGTTCTTC. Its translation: CASTGGGLHYNEQFF.

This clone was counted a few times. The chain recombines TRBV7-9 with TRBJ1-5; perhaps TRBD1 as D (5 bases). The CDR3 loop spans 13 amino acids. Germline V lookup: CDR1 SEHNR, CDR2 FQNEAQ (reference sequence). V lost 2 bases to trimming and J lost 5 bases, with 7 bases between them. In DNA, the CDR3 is TGTGCCAGCAGCTTAACGGGGGATCAGCCCCAGCATTTT. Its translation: CASSLTGDQPQHF.

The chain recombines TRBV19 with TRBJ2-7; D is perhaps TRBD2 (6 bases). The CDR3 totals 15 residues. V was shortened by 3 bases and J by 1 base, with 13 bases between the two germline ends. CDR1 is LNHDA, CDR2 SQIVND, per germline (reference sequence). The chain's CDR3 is CASSIEHGGSYEQYF. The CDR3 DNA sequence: TGTGCCAGTAGTATCGAGCACGGGGGATCCTACGAGCAGTACTTC.

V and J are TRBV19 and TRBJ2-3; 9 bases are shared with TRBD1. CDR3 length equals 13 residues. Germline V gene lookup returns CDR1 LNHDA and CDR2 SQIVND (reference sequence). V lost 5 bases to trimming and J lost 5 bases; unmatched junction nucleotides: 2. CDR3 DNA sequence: TGTGCCAGTAGTGAGACAGGGGGAGATACGCAGTATTTT. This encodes CASSETGGDTQYF.

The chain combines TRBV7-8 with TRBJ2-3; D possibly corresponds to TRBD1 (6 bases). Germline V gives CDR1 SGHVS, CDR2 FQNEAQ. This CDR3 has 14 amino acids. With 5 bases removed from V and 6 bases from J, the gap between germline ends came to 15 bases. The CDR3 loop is CASSQGWVGDTQYF. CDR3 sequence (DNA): TGTGCCAGCAGCCAGGGGTGGGTAGGGGATACGCAGTATTTT.

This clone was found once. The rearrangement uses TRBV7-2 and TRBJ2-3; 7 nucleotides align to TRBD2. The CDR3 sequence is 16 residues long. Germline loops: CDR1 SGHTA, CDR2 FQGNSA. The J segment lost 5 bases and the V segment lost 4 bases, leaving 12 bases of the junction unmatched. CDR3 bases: TGTGCCAGCAGCTATCCGCAGCGGGATTATGTAGATACGCAGTATTTT. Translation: CASSYPQRDYVDTQYF.

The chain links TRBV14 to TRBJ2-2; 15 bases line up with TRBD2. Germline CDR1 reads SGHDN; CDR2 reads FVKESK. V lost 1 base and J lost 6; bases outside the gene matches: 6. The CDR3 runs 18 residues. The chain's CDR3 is CASSQVLGLAGGAGELFF. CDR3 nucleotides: TGTGCCAGCAGCCAAGTCCTCGGACTAGCGGGGGGGGCCGGGGAGCTGTTTTTT. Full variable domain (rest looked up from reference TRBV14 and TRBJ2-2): EAGVTQFPSHSVIEKGQTVTLRCDPISGHDNLYWYRRVMGKEIKFLLHFVKESKQDESGMPNNRFLAERTGGTYSTLKVQPAELEDSGVYFCASSQVLGLAGGAGELFFGEGSRLTVL.

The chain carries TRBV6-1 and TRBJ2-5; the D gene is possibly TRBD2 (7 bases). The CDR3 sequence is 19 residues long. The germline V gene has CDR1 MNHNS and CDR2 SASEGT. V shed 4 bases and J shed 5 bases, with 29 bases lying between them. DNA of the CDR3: TGTGCCAGCAGTGTACCCGGGGGGCGCCCCGCCCTAAAAGCGGAGACCCAGTACTTC. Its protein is CASSVPGGRPALKAETQYF.

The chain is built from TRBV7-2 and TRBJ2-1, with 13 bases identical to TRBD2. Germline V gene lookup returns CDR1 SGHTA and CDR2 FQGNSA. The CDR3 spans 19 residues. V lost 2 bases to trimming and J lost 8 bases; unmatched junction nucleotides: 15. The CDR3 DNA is TGTGCCAGCAGCTTATTGGGGACGACCGGGACTAGCGGGAAGTATGAGCAGTTCTTC. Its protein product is CASSLLGTTGTSGKYEQFF.

CDR3 in amino acids: CASSQDRGLAEETQYF. DNA for the CDR3: TGCGCCAGCAGCCAAGATCGAGGACTAGCGGAAGAGACCCAGTACTTC. The chain links TRBV4-1 to TRBJ2-5; 10 positions agree with TRBD2. V trimming: 0 bases; J trimming: 3 bases; junction bases outside the gene matches: 4. This CDR3 spans 16 amino acids. Looked up from germline, CDR1 is MGHRA and CDR2 is YSYEKL.

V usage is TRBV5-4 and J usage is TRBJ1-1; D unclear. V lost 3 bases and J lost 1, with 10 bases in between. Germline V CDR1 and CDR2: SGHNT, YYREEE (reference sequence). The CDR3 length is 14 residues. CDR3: CASSSKAANTEAFF. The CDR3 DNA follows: TGTGCCAGCAGCTCCAAGGCGGCGAACACTGAAGCTTTCTTT.

The chain's CDR3 is CASSQDRVGTSGRAGNEQFF. CDR3 coding DNA: TGTGCCAGCAGCCAAGATCGAGTCGGGACTAGCGGGAGGGCCGGCAATGAGCAGTTCTTC. The gene calls are TRBV4-2 and TRBJ2-1; the match to TRBD2 covers 16 bases. The V and J ends lost 0 bases and 6 bases, in that order; junction bases with no gene match: 11. The germline gives CDR1 LGHNA, CDR2 YNFKEQ. CDR3 size: 20 residues.

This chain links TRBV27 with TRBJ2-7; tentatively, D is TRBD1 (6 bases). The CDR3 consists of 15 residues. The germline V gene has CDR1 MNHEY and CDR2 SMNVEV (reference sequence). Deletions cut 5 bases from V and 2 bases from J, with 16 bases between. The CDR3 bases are TGTGCCAGCAGTCCTAGACAGGAGTCTACCTACGAGCAGTACTTC. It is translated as CASSPRQESTYEQYF.

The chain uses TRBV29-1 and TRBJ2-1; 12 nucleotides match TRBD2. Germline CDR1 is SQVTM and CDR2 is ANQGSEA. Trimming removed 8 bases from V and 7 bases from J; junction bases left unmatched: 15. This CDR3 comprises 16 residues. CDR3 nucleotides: TGCAGCTCTACCTCCCCAACTAGCGGGAGGCTTAATGAGCAGTTCTTC. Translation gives CSSTSPTSGRLNEQFF.

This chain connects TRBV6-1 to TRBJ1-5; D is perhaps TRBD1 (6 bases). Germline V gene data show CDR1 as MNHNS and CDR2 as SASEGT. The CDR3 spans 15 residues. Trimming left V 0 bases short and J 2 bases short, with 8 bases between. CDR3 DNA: TGTGCCAGCAGTGAAGCGGGGGGGCGCAATCAGCCCCAGCATTTT. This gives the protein CASSEAGGRNQPQHF.

CDR3 coding DNA: TGTGCCAGCAGCTTAGGGACACAGGGGTACGAGCAGTACTTC. Its protein product is CASSLGTQGYEQYF. V and J are TRBV7-9 and TRBJ2-7; 7 bases fit TRBD1. V lost 1 base and J lost 4; bases outside the gene matches: 4. The CDR3 is 14 residues long. CDR1 and CDR2 from the germline V gene are SEHNR and FQNEAQ (reference sequence).

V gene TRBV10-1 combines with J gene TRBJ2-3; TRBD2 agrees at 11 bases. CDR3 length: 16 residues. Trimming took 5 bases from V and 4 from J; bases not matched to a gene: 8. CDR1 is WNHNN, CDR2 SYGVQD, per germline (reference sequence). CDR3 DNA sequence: TGCGCCAGCAGTAAGGGACTAGCGGTTCCTCCAGATACGCAGTATTTT. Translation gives CASSKGLAVPPDTQYF.

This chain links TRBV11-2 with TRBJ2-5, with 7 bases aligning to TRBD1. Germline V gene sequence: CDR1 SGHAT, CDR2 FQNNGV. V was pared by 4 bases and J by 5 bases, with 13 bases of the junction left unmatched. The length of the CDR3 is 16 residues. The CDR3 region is CASSSRQGVLGETQYF. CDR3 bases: TGTGCCAGCAGCTCCCGACAGGGTGTTCTGGGGGAGACCCAGTACTTC.